The T cell receptor (beta chain) under discussion was sequenced for a study of naive and memory T cell subsets (dated by TCRdb to the late 2010s). About the study as a whole: An open-source, UMI-based TCR alpha and beta sequencing pipeline was applied to sorted naive and memory peripheral blood T cell subsets. RNA was DNase-treated and reverse transcribed with TCR constant-region primers, mostly using SuperScript III. The functional CMV T cell responses agreed completely with IgG serology results. Overall results and qualifications from the work: After error correction, only a single occurrence was seen for over 95% of naive TCR sequences, so much steeper abundance distributions were produced than in memory subsets. A power law was followed by TCR abundance, with an exponent that differed between naive and memory subsets but was consistent across the three individuals. The repertoire findings for the naive and memory subsets could not be validated, as no ground truth was available. In both CD4 and CD8 cells, going from naive through CM, EM and EMRA, the Gini index went up while Shannon and inverse Simpson diversity went down. Each clonotype was defined as a single alpha or beta chain sequence rather than as a paired alpha/beta receptor. RNA-based TCR counts may be influenced by expression changes linked to T cell activation and differentiation.

The receptor library was made with UMI-ligation and nested PCR. An equimolar mix of two oligonucleotides covering both TRBC1 and TRBC2 was used as the beta constant-region primer. A single-stranded oligonucleotide carrying the SP2 primer and a 12-nucleotide UMI was ligated to the 3' end of the cDNA by T4 RNA ligase 1. The ligated cDNA went through four rounds of PCR with nested alpha and beta constant-region primers together with the SP2 primer. Incubation of the ligation reaction lasted roughly 18-25 hours at 16 degrees C. To avoid over-amplification, PCR2 was usually performed as a SYBR Green qPCR and halted once a predetermined threshold was reached. All purifications after the first were performed with Agencourt AMPure XP magnetic beads. Libraries were quantified by Qubit and checked on a TapeStation, where a main peak was expected near 650 bp. Pooled libraries were sequenced on an Illumina MiSeq using v2 2x251 paired-end kits, and typically roughly 0.95-2.2 million reads were obtained per sample. Each sample library was pooled at approximately 4.2 nM, and about 5-8% PhiX was included to improve cluster recognition. In the source study's methods: Using tag matching that tolerated one base-pair mismatch, Decombinator assigned V and J genes to FASTQ reads that had been processed by Demultiplexor. Collapsinator used UMIs to correct both sequencing errors and frequency errors arising from PCR heterogeneity. TCRs were translated and CDR3s were extracted from the conserved cysteine to the FGXG phenylalanine by CDR3Translator, with non-productive sequences being flagged. Repertoires were subsampled to equal numbers of UMI-defined TCRs before Gini, Shannon entropy and inverse Simpson indices were calculated. Clonotype abundance distributions were fitted to a power law by maximum likelihood within the linear range. For one naive CD8 sample, the pipeline and MIGEC produced similar UMI counts, unique TCR numbers and clonal distributions. Repertoires were searched for about 7,000 CMV-associated CDR3 sequences compiled from VDJdb and a published dataset. TCRdb trimmed public reads at Q25 via fastp, called clones via MiXCR and kept in-frame beta chains. One record per CDR3 amino acid sequence lists the most common genes and DNA. The V and J calls here are based on TCRdb, not the publication. This sample holds some 85,000 distinct CDR3 sequences; about 12% were observed only once. 0.9% to 1% of the sample comes from the top ten.

CDR1 and CDR2, per the germline V gene (reference sequence), are LGHDT and YNNKEL. V and J lose 0 bases and 7 bases, and a span of 13 bases separates them. The CDR3 goes from the cysteine to the phenylalanine over 15 residues. The kept DNA is CDR3 alone, 45 bases in frame from the first base. From the second PCR step on, the TCR alpha and beta chain libraries were amplified in separate reactions. The CMV status of each donor was determined by measuring IFNgamma production from CD4+ T cells after fresh PBMCs had been stimulated overnight with CMV viral lysate. CD4 T cells were positively selected using Miltenyi beads, after which CD8 T cells were positively selected from the CD4-negative fraction. Cells were stained for CD3, CD4, CD8, CD45RA, CD27 and a live/dead dye and were sorted on a BD Aria II into four subsets based on CD45RA and CD27. A few healthy volunteers provided blood, and each donor's sample was split into CD4 and CD8 T cells and then further divided into four differentiation subsets. Roughly 120 ml of peripheral blood was collected from each donor, and PBMC were isolated by Ficoll-Paque PLUS density-gradient centrifugation. The sorted cells were lysed in RLT buffer, after which RNA was extracted using a Qiagen RNeasy kit and kept at -80 degrees C.

This clonotype occurred many times. This receptor's antigen is unknown. The input lacks base qualities; no much larger clone sits a single base away. The specimen was central memory CD4+ T cells from blood. The sample's cell subset or site label, in plain terms: central memory, CD45RA- CD27+. The receptor chain draws on TRBV3-1 and TRBJ2-1; the D gene is perhaps TRBD1 or TRBD2, each of them matching over 5 bases. The TCR was taken from a human donor in good health. This receptor carries the CDR3 CASSQDGAGFNEQFF. The DNA sequence reads TGTGCCAGCAGCCAAGATGGGGCGGGCTTTAATGAGCAGTTCTTC.